This T cell receptor (beta chain) was sequenced during a study of beta chain features in type 1 diabetes. As every portion of the isolated RNA was reverse transcribed, the sequencing read expressed TCRB transcripts. Repertoires were generated with immunoSEQ multiplex PCR, while TCRdb's copy carries only in-frame clones and drops some. This table holds hundreds of thousands of clones, less than 20% found once. This clone was detected only a few times. The material sequenced was naive CD4+ T cells from blood. The sequence was collected from a man in his late teens or twenties in good health.

The CDR3 sequence is CASTGRSTDTQYF. In DNA, the CDR3 is TGTGCCAGCACGGGACGGAGCACAGATACGCAGTATTTT. J is TRBJ2-3 and V is TRBV6-6; D may match TRBD1 or TRBD2 (5 bases each). There are 13 residues in the CDR3. Germline CDR1 and CDR2: MNHNY and SVGAGI (reference sequence). V was cut by 7 bases and J by 0 bases, with 8 bases left in between.